The sequence of this T cell receptor beta chain was determined in a study of blood T cell repertoires in COVID-19 (dated by TCRdb to the early 2020s). Concerning the study at large: Collaborator samples came from the United States, Italy and Spain and covered acute and convalescent phases of COVID-19. The material from the prospective study consisted of cDNA or gDNA derived from T cells, B-cell-depleted T cells, or PBMCs. The dataset comprised deeply sampled blood TCRbeta repertoires from subjects exposed to, actively infected with, or recovered from COVID-19. The repertoires were made available in a free public database intended to serve as a resource for research on the immune response to SARS-CoV-2. Samples came from the ongoing ImmuneRACE study (first 160 participants) plus 1,254 subjects from 6 global collaborators. The sample metadata nearly always contained a de-identified subject ID, COVID-19 status, age in years and sex. Where HLA class I and class II types were available, the types were taken from metadata supplied by the sample provider, not from assay-based typing. Study-level results and caveats: The amount of clinical and demographic metadata varied by source and participant and was provided uncurated.

To note about this clone: Its antigen remains undetermined. The input lacks base qualities; no much larger clone sits a single base away.

Whole blood was collected in K2EDTA tubes by collaborating institutions according to the institutions' own protocols. For TCRbeta analysis, collaborators shipped samples as frozen whole blood, isolated PBMCs, or DNA extracted from either of those sample types. TCRbeta CDR3 regions were amplified from genomic DNA using the immunoSEQ Assay, a bias-controlled multiplex PCR. Regarding the original processing steps: The number of nucleated cells in each sample was estimated from the amplification of reference gene primers within the assay. To quantify the absolute abundance of each unique TCRbeta CDR3 rearrangement, sequence reads were collapsed and filtered. For each sample, productive Simpson clonality was calculated as the square root of Simpson's diversity index over productive rearrangements. TCRdb took over this immuneACCESS table, retaining in-frame rearrangements with V and J assigned. Such tables are incomplete; in checked studies, under half of the missing clones stem from an unresolved V gene, and the remainder is unexplained. Clone size and the V and J calls come from that table; the DNA yielded D and trimming. The sample table holds 400,000 to 450,000 clones, of which approximately 90% were seen once. Approximately 1.5% of the sample rests with the top ten.

The receptor's source is a woman aged 25-40 years with active or convalescent COVID-19. The sample taken for sequencing was peripheral blood.

The CDR3: CATSSGTGLFGNQPQHF. The nucleotides read TGTGCCACCAGCAGCGGGACAGGGTTATTTGGCAATCAGCCCCAGCATTTT. The V and J segments used are TRBV15 and TRBJ1-5, with 9 middle bases fitting TRBD1. The CDR3, cysteine through phenylalanine, is 17 amino acids long. The retained sequence is limited to the CDR3, 51 bases, with the frame set at the first base. Reading the germline V gene (reference sequence) gives CDR1 LNHNV and CDR2 YYDKDF. Unmatched junction bases come to 8, with V trimmed by 3 bases and J by 2 bases.